The sequence of this T cell receptor (beta chain) was determined in a study of T cell responses to AZD1222 COVID-19 vaccine. Broader study findings: Regions 160-218 and 743-854 dominated among vaccine-associated CD4 TCRs spanning spike. Every sample of the repertoires postdated the peak T cell response.

V was shortened by 0 bases and J by 4 bases, with 5 bases between the two germline ends. Germline assignment: CDR1 SGHKS and CDR2 YYEKEE (reference sequence). The CDR3 is 13 residues long. Remarks on this clone: As yet, its antigen is unknown.

Assay: immunoSEQ multiplex PCR; the TCRdb copy retains only in-frame clones and omits some. The sample consists of over 200,000 clones, about 94% of them appearing once. The sequence was obtained from an adult who received the MenACWY meningococcal vaccine as a control. This sample comprised peripheral blood, obtained 28 days after the second dose of the MenACWY control vaccine. The chain joins TRBV5-5 to TRBJ1-5; D remains unclear. The CDR3 sequence is CASSLDGNQPQHF. CDR3 bases: TGTGCCAGCAGCTTGGACGGTAATCAGCCCCAGCATTTT.